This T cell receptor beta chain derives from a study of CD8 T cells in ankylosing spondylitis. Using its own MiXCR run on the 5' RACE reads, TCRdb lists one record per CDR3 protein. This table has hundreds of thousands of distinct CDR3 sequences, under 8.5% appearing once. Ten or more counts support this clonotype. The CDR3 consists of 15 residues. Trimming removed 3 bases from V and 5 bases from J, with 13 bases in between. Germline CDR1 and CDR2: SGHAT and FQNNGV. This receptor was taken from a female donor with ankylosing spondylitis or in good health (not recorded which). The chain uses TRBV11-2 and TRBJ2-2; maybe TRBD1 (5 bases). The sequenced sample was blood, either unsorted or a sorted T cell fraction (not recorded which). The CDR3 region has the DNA TGTGCCAGCAGCTTTTCAGGGCCCGGGACCGGGGAGCTGTTTTTT. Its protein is CASSFSGPGTGELFF. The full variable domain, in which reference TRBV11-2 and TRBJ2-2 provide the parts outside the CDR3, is EAGVAQSPRYKIIEKRQSVAFWCNPISGHATLYWYQQILGQGPKLLIQFQNNGVVDDSQLPKDRFSAERLKGVDSTLKIQPAKLEDSAVYLCASSFSGPGTGELFFGEGSRLTVL.